The 14 T cell receptor beta chains in this list originate from one sample, sequenced in a study of T cell repertoires in cytomegalovirus infection. TCRdb reprocessed the reads via MiXCR and lists one record per CDR3 protein. The repertoire has some 97,000 distinct CDR3 sequences, less than 25% of them found once; the top ten carry about two fifths. The sample comprised CD8+ T cells from PBMCs. All receptors derive from a human donor in good health (CMV status not recorded). Some clones in this sample may be carry-over from other donors' samples.

The rearrangement links TRBV20-1 to TRBJ2-7, with D possibly TRBD2 on 6 matching bases. CDR1 is DFQATT and CDR2 is SNEGSKA in the germline V gene (reference sequence). V lost 4 bases and J 0 bases, leaving 13 bases between the germline ends. This CDR3 region has 14 residues. CDR3 amino acids: CSAKGRGDSYEQYF. CDR3 nucleotides: TGCAGTGCTAAGGGGCGGGGTGACTCCTACGAGCAGTACTTC.

This clonotype was detected ten times or more. The V call is TRBV7-6, the J call TRBJ1-2, with TRBD1 as a possible D gene (5 bases). This CDR3 comprises 13 residues. V was trimmed by 5 bases and J by 8 bases, leaving 15 bases between them. The germline CDR1 and CDR2 sequences are SGHVS and FNYEAQ. The CDR3 sequence: CASSQGLLQGYTF. In DNA form, the CDR3 reads TGTGCCAGCAGCCAGGGACTGCTTCAAGGCTACACCTTC.

The sample holds a few counts of this clonotype. J is TRBJ2-2 and V is TRBV20-1, with a possible D match to TRBD1 (6 bases). Trimming took 2 bases from V and 0 from J, leaving 16 bases between them. CDR1 is DFQATT and CDR2 is SNEGSKA in the germline V gene (reference sequence). This CDR3 is 17 amino acids long. Here the CDR3 DNA reads TGCAGTGCTAGACCCCTCAGGGGAGAGGCGAACACCGGGGAGCTGTTTTTT. Translated, it gives CSARPLRGEANTGELFF.

The V and J genes are TRBV28 and TRBJ2-3; 8 bases map to TRBD1. The CDR3 has 13 amino acids. Germline V gene sequence: CDR1 MDHEN, CDR2 SYDVKM. The CDR3 DNA reads TGTGCGACAGGGGCGCTGGGCACAGATACGCAGTATTTT. It yields the protein CATGALGTDTQYF.

This clonotype appeared many times. The J gene is TRBJ2-3, the V gene TRBV7-2; D gene unclear. The germline gives CDR1 SGHTA, CDR2 FQGNSA. The germline V and J ends were trimmed by 4 bases and 0 bases, with 11 bases remaining between them. CDR3 length: 15 residues. The CDR3 spells CASSSPVTSTDTQYF. The CDR3 DNA reads as TGTGCCAGCAGCTCCCCAGTCACTAGCACAGATACGCAGTATTTT.

This clonotype turned up a few times. The V call is TRBV7-9, the J call TRBJ2-5; D may be TRBD2 (6 bases). Germline V gene lookup returns CDR1 SEHNR and CDR2 FQNEAQ (reference sequence). The germline V and J ends were trimmed by 0 bases and 4 bases, with 12 bases remaining between them. The CDR3 is 15 amino acids. The CDR3 spells CASSLAAPGGETQYF. Written as DNA, the CDR3 is TGTGCCAGCAGCTTAGCCGCACCCGGGGGAGAGACCCAGTACTTC.

This chain links TRBV29-1 with TRBJ2-5; TRBD2 is a possible D gene (6 bases). V was pared by 7 bases and J by 4 bases, with 13 bases between. The CDR3 covers 12 residues. The germline gives CDR1 SQVTM, CDR2 ANQGSEA. CDR3 residues: CSAAGLAETQYF. CDR3 sequence (DNA): TGCAGCGCCGCGGGGCTAGCAGAGACCCAGTACTTC. The complete variable domain, with remaining parts taken from reference TRBV29-1 and TRBJ2-5, reads SAVISQKPSRDICQRGTSLTIQCQVDSQVTMMFWYRQQPGQSLTLIATANQGSEATYESGFVIDKFPISRPNLTFSTLTVSNMSPEDSSIYLCSAAGLAETQYFGPGTRLLVL.

Only a few counts were recorded for this clonotype. The chain employs TRBV2 and TRBJ1-4, with TRBD1 identical over 8 bases. This CDR3 is built from 16 residues. Germline CDR1 is SNHLY and CDR2 is FYNNEI. The trim removed 7 bases at V and 6 bases at J, leaving 13 bases unmatched. CDR3: CASNTDRGTNDEKLFF. The CDR3 DNA reads as TGTGCCAGCAATACTGACAGGGGTACGAACGATGAAAAACTGTTTTTT.

The chain links TRBV20-1 to TRBJ1-1, with 9 bases lining up with TRBD1. Germline V gives CDR1 DFQATT, CDR2 SNEGSKA (reference sequence). V was clipped by 4 bases and J by 2 bases; unmatched bases: 14. CDR3 size: 17 residues. This chain's CDR3 is CSATPMGTGTLNTEAFF. In DNA form, the CDR3 reads TGCAGTGCTACCCCCATGGGGACAGGGACCCTTAACACTGAAGCTTTCTTT.

The rearrangement links TRBV6-1 to TRBJ1-4; no clear D. CDR1 and CDR2 (germline): MNHNS, SASEGT. V was clipped by 4 bases and J by 8 bases, with 11 bases between them. The CDR3 covers 13 residues. The DNA of the CDR3 is TGTGCCAGCAGTGGATGGGAAGGGGAAAAACTGTTTTTT. Translated: CASSGWEGEKLFF.

This clonotype has only a few counts. The V and J genes are TRBV29-1 and TRBJ2-1; 9 nucleotides match TRBD2. The CDR3 consists of 15 residues. Trimming cost V 2 bases and J 4 bases; bases outside gene matches: 6. Germline V gene sequence: CDR1 SQVTM, CDR2 ANQGSEA. CDR3 protein: CSVESSGISYNEQFF. The CDR3 DNA is TGCAGCGTTGAATCTAGCGGGATCAGTTACAATGAGCAGTTCTTC.

The rearrangement joins TRBV7-8 to TRBJ2-1, with TRBD2 identical over 7 bases. CDR1 is SGHVS, CDR2 FQNEAQ, per germline. J was trimmed by 4 bases and V by 5 bases; bases with no gene match: 11. The CDR3 consists of 16 residues. In DNA form, the CDR3 reads TGTGCCAGCAGCACCTCTGCGGGACTAACATACAATGAGCAGTTCTTC. Amino acids: CASSTSAGLTYNEQFF.

This clonotype showed up many times. V gene TRBV7-2 combines with J gene TRBJ1-6; tentative D call: TRBD1 (5 bases). Trimming removed 5 bases at V and 9 bases at J, with 14 bases between. The CDR3 has 14 residues. Germline V gene sequence: CDR1 SGHTA, CDR2 FQGNSA. In DNA, the CDR3 is TGTGCCAGCAGCATAGGAGGGGCGTTTTCACCCCTCCACTTT. This sequence encodes CASSIGGAFSPLHF.

This clonotype was recorded at least ten times. This rearrangement joins TRBV7-3 to TRBJ2-3; tentatively, D is TRBD2 (6 bases). The V end lost 6 bases, the J end lost 2 bases, and 15 bases lay between the germline ends. The CDR3 totals 15 residues. Germline CDR1 is SGHTA and CDR2 is FQGTGA. CDR3 residues: CASSSRSGLTDTQYF. For the CDR3, the DNA is TGTGCCAGCAGTTCTCGTAGCGGACTCACAGATACGCAGTATTTT.